Shown below are 11 T cell receptor beta chains from a single sample sequenced in a study of response to subunit inactivated influenza vaccine. TCRdb called the RT-PCR reads again in MiXCR, with one record for every CDR3 protein. The table lists 300,000 to 350,000 distinct CDR3 sequences, 21% of them singletons. The material sequenced was PBMCs from blood, taken approximately 22 months after vaccination. The origin of the receptors is a man in his fifties or sixties who received an inactivated influenza vaccine.

This clonotype was seen at least ten times. The chain uses TRBV5-1 and TRBJ1-1; D not resolved. With 7 bases removed from V and 0 bases from J, the gap between germline ends came to 16 bases. Germline V CDR1 and CDR2: SGHRS, YFSETQ. This CDR3 spans 15 amino acids. The CDR3 sequence is CASGASGRMNTEAFF. The CDR3 nucleotides are TGCGCCAGCGGAGCATCGGGGAGAATGAACACTGAAGCTTTCTTT.

This clonotype was detected only a few times. This chain connects TRBV29-1 to TRBJ1-2; no firm D call. The CDR3 extends over 14 amino acids. V gave up 3 bases and J gave up 2 bases, with 13 bases separating them. Germline CDR1 reads SQVTM; CDR2 reads ANQGSEA. Here the CDR3 DNA reads TGCAGCGTTGACGATAAATTAGGGAACTATGGCTACACCTTC. Protein: CSVDDKLGNYGYTF. Full variable domain (rest looked up from reference TRBV29-1 and TRBJ1-2): SAVISQKPSRDICQRGTSLTIQCQVDSQVTMMFWYRQQPGQSLTLIATANQGSEATYESGFVIDKFPISRPNLTFSTLTVSNMSPEDSSIYLCSVDDKLGNYGYTFGSGTRLTVV.

The chain carries TRBV3-1 and TRBJ2-1; D gene ambiguous. V was clipped by 1 base and J by 3 bases, with 7 bases between them. The CDR3 covers 14 residues. Germline CDR1 LGHDT, CDR2 YNNKEL (reference sequence). The CDR3 is CASSQVSNYNEQFF. Written as DNA, the CDR3 is TGTGCCAGCAGCCAAGTTTCGAACTACAATGAGCAGTTCTTC.

The chain employs TRBV10-3 and TRBJ2-5, with 11 bases aligning to TRBD2. Trimming took 6 bases from V and 1 from J; bases not matched to a gene: 10. CDR3 length: 17 residues. Germline V gene sequence: CDR1 ENHRY, CDR2 SYGVKD. As DNA, the CDR3 is TGTGCCATCAGCGGGGATTCTAGCGGGGGGACCCAAGAGACCCAGTACTTC. Amino acids: CAISGDSSGGTQETQYF.

V is TRBV12-3 or TRBV12-4 and J is TRBJ2-4; weak D call: TRBD1 (6 bases). V shed 8 bases and J shed 10 bases, with 15 bases lying between them. CDR3 length equals 12 residues. The CDR3 reads CASRTVADIQYF. The CDR3, as DNA: TGTGCCAGCCGGACAGTGGCGGATATTCAGTACTTC.

V and J are TRBV11-2 and TRBJ2-5; 7 bases are shared with TRBD1. The ends lost 6 bases at V and 4 bases at J; junction bases unmatched: 5. Per germline, CDR1 SGHAT and CDR2 FQNNGV. The CDR3 is made up of 13 amino acids. The CDR3 here is CASRHAGGETQYF. The CDR3 DNA follows: TGTGCCAGCAGGCACGCAGGGGGAGAGACCCAGTACTTC.

This clonotype has more than one count but fewer than ten. The chain carries TRBV24-1 and TRBJ2-2; D call uncertain. Between the trimmed V and J ends, which lost 7 bases and 4 bases, there was a span of 6 bases. This CDR3 has 12 amino acids. The germline CDR1 and CDR2 sequences are KGHDR and SFDVKD. CDR3 nucleotide sequence: TGTGCCACCAGGGACGCCACCGGGGAGCTGTTTTTT. Protein: CATRDATGELFF.

Written as DNA, the CDR3 is TGTGCCAGTAGTAGTCGGGGGGCCCCCCGGGATACGCAGTATTTT. This sequence encodes CASSSRGAPRDTQYF. The gene calls are TRBV19 and TRBJ2-3; D might be TRBD2 (7 bases). The CDR3 loop spans 15 amino acids. Deletions cut 4 bases from V and 6 bases from J, with 17 bases between. CDR1 is LNHDA, CDR2 SQIVND, per germline (reference sequence).

The J gene is TRBJ1-1, the V gene TRBV29-1; D remains ambiguous. The germline CDR1 and CDR2 sequences are SQVTM and ANQGSEA. V lost 4 bases, J lost 1 base, and 7 bases lay in between. This CDR3 comprises 12 residues. Here the CDR3 DNA reads TGCAGCGTTGGACACGAGAACACTGAAGCTTTCTTT. It is translated as CSVGHENTEAFF.

This clonotype was seen only a few times. V gene TRBV15 combines with J gene TRBJ1-1; perhaps TRBD1 as D (5 bases). With 3 bases removed from V and 0 bases from J, the gap between germline ends came to 11 bases. Germline V lookup: CDR1 LNHNV, CDR2 YYDKDF (reference sequence). This CDR3 has 15 residues. In DNA form, the CDR3 reads TGTGCCACCAGCAGGACCGGGACGATGAACACTGAAGCTTTCTTT. The encoded protein is CATSRTGTMNTEAFF.

This chain links TRBV7-6 with TRBJ1-3, with a tentative D call TRBD1 (5 bases). Trimming removed 0 bases at V and 2 bases at J, with 8 bases between. Germline V gives CDR1 SGHVS, CDR2 FNYEAQ. This CDR3 comprises 15 residues. The CDR3 nucleotides are TGTGCCAGCAGCTTAGCGCAAGGGGCTGGAAACACCATATATTTT. It is translated as CASSLAQGAGNTIYF. Complete variable domain (other parts from reference TRBV7-6 and TRBJ1-3): GAGVSQSPRYKVTKRGQDVALRCDPISGHVSLYWYRQALGQGPEFLTYFNYEAQQDKSGLPNDRFSAERPEGSISTLTIQRTEQRDSAMYRCASSLAQGAGNTIYFGEGSWLTVV.